This TCR beta chain was identified during a study of identical twins. As to this clonotype: Its specificity is not known. An end of the junction differs from the germline gene, which may be a read error.

TCRdb analysed the 5' RACE reads with MiXCR anew, one entry per CDR3 protein. Of 400,000 to 550,000 distinct CDR3 sequences listed, about 20% are singletons. This CDR3 is 14 amino acids long. Per the germline V gene, CDR1 is DFQATT and CDR2 is SNEGSKA (reference sequence). Study conclusions and caveats: A lower insertion count was a feature of abundant cord blood beta clonotypes, with no such feature in memory repertoires. Models came in too low on out-of-frame TCR alpha sharing in monozygotic twins.

The sample also formed part of further work on T cells expressing NK-cell markers. As reported in that work: According to the study, TCR beta repertoires originated from sorted CD3+CD56+NKG2C+, CD3+CD56+NKG2C- and CD3+CD56-NKG2C+ T cells. An anti-gamma-delta TCR antibody was added in several experiments. It restricted sorting to alpha-beta TCR-expressing T cells.

The V and J genes are TRBV20-1 and TRBJ2-5; perhaps TRBD2 as D (5 bases). The sequence was obtained from a woman aged 18-29 years in good health. Source material: CD4+ T cells sorted from blood. In nucleotides, the CDR3 is TGCAGTGCTCCACCCAACGGGATAGGGAAGACCCAGTGCTTC. Amino acids: CSAPPNGIGKTQCF.